The rows below give T cell receptor beta chains drawn from one sample of a study of blood T cell repertoires in COVID-19. The data were produced by immunoSEQ multiplex PCR, yet TCRdb's version contains in-frame clones alone and is incomplete. This table holds 150,000 or so clones, around 80% found once. The source material was peripheral blood. Receptor source: a woman in her 70s with acute or convalescent COVID-19. Both conserved end residues are part of each CDR3. The order of the fields is V gene, D gene, clone size, J gene, CDR3 DNA, CDR3 protein. The D gene is left open where the match is weak. Not every row has a clone size; where given, it reads once, few, many or a size class.

v_call: TRBV4-2
d_call: TRBD2
clone_size: .
j_call: TRBJ2-1
cdr3_nt: TGTGCCAGCAGCCAATCTAGCGGGGGGGCCAATGAGCAGTTCTTC
cdr3_aa: CASSQSSGGANEQFF

v_call: TRBV5-1
d_call: TRBD1
clone_size: .
j_call: TRBJ1-1
cdr3_nt: TGCGCCAGCAGCTTGGCTGGGACAGGGGATCCCGGAAGAAACACTGAAGCTTTCTTT
cdr3_aa: CASSLAGTGDPGRNTEAFF

v_call: TRBV10-3
d_call: TRBD2
clone_size: .
j_call: TRBJ2-1
cdr3_nt: TGTGCCATCAGTGAGGGAGCGGGAGGGGATGAGCAGTTCTTC
cdr3_aa: CAISEGAGGDEQFF

v_call: TRBV7-2
d_call: TRBD2
clone_size: .
j_call: TRBJ2-3
cdr3_nt: TGTGCCAGCAGCCCCGGGACTAGCGGGGGGGCCATAGATACACAGTATTTT
cdr3_aa: CASSPGTSGGAIDTQYF

v_call: TRBV10-2
d_call: .
clone_size: few
j_call: TRBJ1-1
cdr3_nt: TGCGCCAGCGCGAATTTGAACACTGAAGCTTTCTTT
cdr3_aa: CASANLNTEAFF

v_call: TRBV9
d_call: .
clone_size: .
j_call: TRBJ1-5
cdr3_nt: TGTGCCAGCAGCGGAGACAACAATCAGCCCCAGCATTTT
cdr3_aa: CASSGDNNQPQHF

v_call: TRBV7-6
d_call: .
clone_size: .
j_call: TRBJ2-3
cdr3_nt: TGTGCCAGCAGCCTAGGACAACCCACAGATACGCAGTATTTT
cdr3_aa: CASSLGQPTDTQYF

v_call: TRBV6-5
d_call: .
clone_size: .
j_call: TRBJ1-1
cdr3_nt: TGTGCCAGCAGTTACTCTATTCCAGGGTCGGCTTTCTTT
cdr3_aa: CASSYSIPGSAFF

v_call: TRBV3-1/TRBV3-2
d_call: TRBD1
clone_size: .
j_call: TRBJ1-2
cdr3_nt: TGTGCCAGCAGCTTGACAGGGGGCGCGGGCTATGGCTACACCTTC
cdr3_aa: CASSLTGGAGYGYTF

v_call: TRBV28
d_call: TRBD2
clone_size: .
j_call: TRBJ2-5
cdr3_nt: TGTGCCAGCAGTTTAGTTAGCGGGAGGGACGGAGTCCAAGAGACCCAGTACTTC
cdr3_aa: CASSLVSGRDGVQETQYF

v_call: TRBV19
d_call: .
clone_size: few
j_call: TRBJ1-4
cdr3_nt: TGTGCCAGTAGCCAGGGGCTTACTAATGAAAAACTGTTTTTT
cdr3_aa: CASSQGLTNEKLFF

v_call: TRBV5-1
d_call: TRBD2
clone_size: .
j_call: TRBJ2-1
cdr3_nt: TGCGCCAGCAGCCCCAGCGGGGGGACGACCAATGAGCAGTTCTTC
cdr3_aa: CASSPSGGTTNEQFF

v_call: TRBV7-2
d_call: .
clone_size: few
j_call: TRBJ1-2
cdr3_nt: TGTGCCAGCAGCTTAGCCAGGGGAAGCTATGGCTACACCTTC
cdr3_aa: CASSLARGSYGYTF

v_call: TRBV28
d_call: TRBD1
clone_size: .
j_call: TRBJ2-4
cdr3_nt: TGTGCCAGCAGTCAGGGGGCGGCCAAAAACATTCAGTACTTC
cdr3_aa: CASSQGAAKNIQYF

v_call: TRBV11-2
d_call: TRBD2
clone_size: .
j_call: TRBJ2-1
cdr3_nt: TGTGCCGCAACTAGCGTGGTCAATGAGCAGTTCTTC
cdr3_aa: CAATSVVNEQFF

v_call: TRBV30
d_call: TRBD2
clone_size: .
j_call: TRBJ2-1
cdr3_nt: TGTGCCTGGAGTGTACTTCGTTCGGGAGGGTACAATGAGCAGTTCTTC
cdr3_aa: CAWSVLRSGGYNEQFF

v_call: TRBV6-5
d_call: .
clone_size: .
j_call: TRBJ2-1
cdr3_nt: TGTGCCAGCGGGCCCCAGGGTTTCTCCTACAATGAGCAGTTCTTC
cdr3_aa: CASGPQGFSYNEQFF

v_call: TRBV30
d_call: TRBD2
clone_size: .
j_call: TRBJ2-1
cdr3_nt: TGTGCCTGGAATGAGGTAGCGGGGTACAATGAGCAGTTCTTC
cdr3_aa: CAWNEVAGYNEQFF

v_call: TRBV4-1
d_call: TRBD1
clone_size: .
j_call: TRBJ1-6
cdr3_nt: TGCGCCAGCAGCCAAGCGGGGACAGCTAATTCACCCCTCCACTTT
cdr3_aa: CASSQAGTANSPLHF

v_call: TRBV5-1
d_call: TRBD1
clone_size: .
j_call: TRBJ2-3
cdr3_nt: TGCGCCAGCAGCTTGGCCCCCAGGACAGGGGGCTCCACAGATACGCAGTATTTT
cdr3_aa: CASSLAPRTGGSTDTQYF

v_call: TRBV15
d_call: TRBD2
clone_size: .
j_call: TRBJ2-7
cdr3_nt: TGTGCCACCAGCAGAGGGGGAGGGAGCGAGCAGTACTTC
cdr3_aa: CATSRGGGSEQYF

v_call: TRBV5-4
d_call: TRBD2
clone_size: .
j_call: TRBJ2-1
cdr3_nt: TGTGCCAGCAGCCCACCGTGGCGGGAGTTTGCTGAGCAGTTCTTC
cdr3_aa: CASSPPWREFAEQFF

v_call: TRBV5-1
d_call: .
clone_size: many
j_call: TRBJ1-6
cdr3_nt: TGCGCCAGCAGCTTCGGGAGGAGGGTTCAGTCACCCCTCCACTTT
cdr3_aa: CASSFGRRVQSPLHF

v_call: TRBV11-2
d_call: TRBD1
clone_size: few
j_call: TRBJ2-7
cdr3_nt: TGTGCCAGCAGCTTGGGTAACAGGGGAATGCTAGGGCAGTACTTC
cdr3_aa: CASSLGNRGMLGQYF

v_call: TRBV5-6
d_call: TRBD1
clone_size: .
j_call: TRBJ1-6
cdr3_nt: TGTGCCAGCAGCGTGACAGGGCTCCTGGACGGATCACCCCTCCACTTT
cdr3_aa: CASSVTGLLDGSPLHF

v_call: TRBV30
d_call: .
clone_size: .
j_call: TRBJ2-7
cdr3_nt: TGTGCCTGGAGTCAACAGGGACCAGGCGAGCAGTACTTC
cdr3_aa: CAWSQQGPGEQYF

v_call: TRBV2
d_call: .
clone_size: .
j_call: TRBJ2-7
cdr3_nt: TGTGCCAGCAGTGAAGGCAGTTACGAGCAGTACTTC
cdr3_aa: CASSEGSYEQYF

v_call: TRBV4-1
d_call: .
clone_size: many
j_call: TRBJ1-1
cdr3_nt: TGCGCCAGCAGCCAACCCCTAGAAGGCCATGAAGCTTTCTTT
cdr3_aa: CASSQPLEGHEAFF

v_call: TRBV4-2
d_call: .
clone_size: .
j_call: TRBJ1-3
cdr3_nt: TGTGCCAGCAGCCCCCGCGCAAAGGGGGGAAACACCATATATTTT
cdr3_aa: CASSPRAKGGNTIYF

v_call: TRBV6-6
d_call: TRBD2
clone_size: .
j_call: TRBJ2-2
cdr3_nt: TGTGCCAGCAGTCGTCTCGTAGCGGGGGGGAACACCGGGGAGCTGTTTTTT
cdr3_aa: CASSRLVAGGNTGELFF

v_call: TRBV5-1
d_call: TRBD2
clone_size: .
j_call: TRBJ2-5
cdr3_nt: TGCGCCAGCGACGCGGGGAGGGGCCAAGAGACCCAGTACTTC
cdr3_aa: CASDAGRGQETQYF

v_call: TRBV28
d_call: TRBD2
clone_size: .
j_call: TRBJ2-6
cdr3_nt: TGTGCCAGCAGTTTGGCTAGCGGCTCTGGGGCCAACGTCCTGACTTTC
cdr3_aa: CASSLASGSGANVLTF

v_call: TRBV12-3/TRBV12-4
d_call: .
clone_size: once
j_call: TRBJ2-2
cdr3_nt: TGTGCCAGCAGTTTGGGCGTCACCGGGGAGCTGTTTTTT
cdr3_aa: CASSLGVTGELFF

v_call: TRBV19
d_call: .
clone_size: .
j_call: TRBJ1-5
cdr3_nt: TGTGCCAGTAGTTATCAGGGGTTCAGCAATCAGCCCCAGCATTTT
cdr3_aa: CASSYQGFSNQPQHF

v_call: TRBV6-1
d_call: TRBD1
clone_size: few
j_call: TRBJ1-5
cdr3_nt: TGTGCCAGCAGTGAGCAGGGGGGCTACAATCAGCCCCAGCATTTT
cdr3_aa: CASSEQGGYNQPQHF

v_call: TRBV28
d_call: TRBD1
clone_size: .
j_call: TRBJ1-1
cdr3_nt: TGTGCCAGCAGTTTACCGGACAGGGGGAGCACTGAAGCTTTCTTT
cdr3_aa: CASSLPDRGSTEAFF

v_call: TRBV5-1
d_call: .
clone_size: .
j_call: TRBJ2-5
cdr3_nt: TGCGCCAGCAGCTTGGTGGGGCTGGAGACCCAGTACTTC
cdr3_aa: CASSLVGLETQYF

v_call: TRBV7-2
d_call: TRBD1
clone_size: once
j_call: TRBJ2-3
cdr3_nt: TGTGCCAGCAGCTTAGGAGGACAGGCTTCCACAGATACGCAGTATTTT
cdr3_aa: CASSLGGQASTDTQYF